Below, 30 T cell receptor beta chains from the same sample are listed, as sequenced in a study of T cells after yellow fever vaccination. TCRdb used MiXCR to reprocess the 5' RACE reads, holding one entry per CDR3 protein. The table records approximately 70,000 distinct CDR3 sequences, around 7% of them present only once. Sequenced here: CD8+ T cells sorted from PBMCs, sampled about 41 days after the first yellow fever vaccination. The receptors derive from a young man who received the YFV17D yellow fever vaccine.

The chain joins TRBV9 to TRBJ2-2; 12 positions match TRBD2. The CDR3 is made up of 16 amino acids. V lost 0 bases, J lost 6 bases, and 3 bases stayed unmatched. The V gene's germline CDR1 is SGDLS and CDR2 YYNGEE. CDR3 sequence (DNA): TGTGCCAGCAGCGTAGCCCCTAGCGGGGGGGCCGGGGAGCTGTTTTTT. It yields the protein CASSVAPSGGAGELFF.

J is TRBJ2-1 and V is TRBV6-2 or TRBV6-3; D remains unclear. Trimming left V 4 bases short and J 8 bases short, with 6 bases between. Germline V gene data show CDR1 as MNHEY and CDR2 as SVGEGT. The CDR3 length is 11 residues. The CDR3 loop is CASSLPHEQFF. The CDR3 DNA follows: TGTGCCAGCAGTTTGCCACATGAGCAGTTCTTC.

This clonotype appeared many times. The chain links TRBV20-1 to TRBJ1-2, with D perhaps matching TRBD1 (5 bases). Trimming took off 3 bases at V and 5 bases at J, with 22 bases between the two ends. The CDR3 sequence is 16 residues long. Germline V gene data show CDR1 as DFQATT and CDR2 as SNEGSKA (reference sequence). CDR3 in amino acids: CSARVAGLGISYGYTF. The CDR3 coding sequence is TGCAGTGCTAGGGTCGCGGGGCTCGGGATCTCTTATGGCTACACCTTC.

This clonotype was detected ten times or more. The chain couples TRBV12-3 or TRBV12-4 to TRBJ2-3, with TRBD2 matching over 8 bases. The CDR3 contains 14 residues. The trim removed 7 bases at V and 3 bases at J, leaving 6 bases unmatched. The CDR3 DNA sequence: TGTGCCAGCACTACACTAGCGGTTACAGATACGCAGTATTTT. It is translated as CASTTLAVTDTQYF.

This clonotype has ten or more counts. V gene TRBV11-2 combines with J gene TRBJ2-1; a possible D gene is TRBD1 (6 bases). V was cut by 2 bases and J by 1 base, with 12 bases left in between. The germline CDR1 and CDR2 sequences are SGHAT and FQNNGV. The CDR3 length is 16 residues. This CDR3 is CASSLFWTASYNEQFF. The DNA for the CDR3 is TGTGCCAGCAGCTTATTCTGGACAGCATCCTACAATGAGCAGTTCTTC.

This clonotype was picked up many times. This rearrangement joins TRBV3-1 to TRBJ1-1; D unresolved. This CDR3 contains 13 residues. Germline V lookup: CDR1 LGHDT, CDR2 YNNKEL (reference sequence). V was cut by 0 bases and J by 10 bases, with 12 bases left in between. CDR3 DNA: TGTGCCAGCAGCCAAGACAGGCCATCGGGAGCTTTCTTT. Translation gives CASSQDRPSGAFF.

This clonotype was counted only a few times. This rearrangement joins TRBV27 to TRBJ2-3; D possibly corresponds to TRBD1 (6 bases). Germline V gene data show CDR1 as MNHEY and CDR2 as SMNVEV (reference sequence). Trimming stripped 6 bases from V and 6 bases from J, with 16 bases between. This CDR3 is built from 14 residues. The CDR3 coding sequence is TGTGCCAGCAGACCCCGACAGGAAAGGGATACGCAGTATTTT. Protein sequence: CASRPRQERDTQYF.

There are many counts of this clonotype. CDR3 nucleotide sequence: TGTGCCAGCAGTCTCATCGCGGGGACTCTGGATACGCAGTATTTT. Translation: CASSLIAGTLDTQYF. The V and J genes are TRBV6-2 or TRBV6-3 and TRBJ2-3; the D gene is possibly TRBD2 (6 bases). Deletions cut 5 bases from V and 6 bases from J, with 18 bases between. The CDR3 length is 15 residues. Per the germline V gene, CDR1 is MNHEY and CDR2 is SVGEGT.

This clonotype showed up many times. J is TRBJ2-7 and V is TRBV7-6; D call uncertain. V lost 5 bases to trimming and J lost 3 bases, with 17 bases between them. This CDR3 has 15 residues. Per the germline V gene, CDR1 is SGHVS and CDR2 is FNYEAQ. Here the CDR3 reads CASSETLGNVYEQYF. CDR3 in DNA: TGTGCCAGCAGCGAGACGCTAGGGAACGTCTACGAGCAGTACTTC.

This clonotype showed up just a few times. This sequence joins TRBV20-1 and TRBJ1-6; no clear D gene. Germline V lookup: CDR1 DFQATT, CDR2 SNEGSKA (reference sequence). The CDR3 has 14 amino acids. The ends were cut back, 2 bases at V and 0 bases at J, with 5 bases in the middle. CDR3 protein: CSARPLSYNSPLHF. DNA for the CDR3: TGCAGTGCTAGACCGCTCTCCTATAATTCACCCCTCCACTTT.

As regards this clonotype: This CDR3 is missing its conserved last phenylalanine or tryptophan, likely due to a read error. This sequence joins TRBV6-5 and TRBJ1-1; TRBD1 is a possible D gene (5 bases). V dropped 7 bases and J dropped 7 bases, with 10 bases sitting between them. The CDR3 extends over 11 amino acids. The germline gives CDR1 MNHEY, CDR2 SVGAGI. The CDR3 protein is CASNSGGEAFL. CDR3 in DNA: TGTGCCAGCAATTCTGGGGGTGAAGCTTTCCTT.

This clonotype was counted many times. The chain joins TRBV6-1 to TRBJ2-6; D is perhaps TRBD1 (6 bases). Trimming removed 7 bases at V and 0 bases at J, with 13 bases between. CDR3 length: 16 residues. CDR1 and CDR2 from the germline V gene are MNHNS and SASEGT. CDR3 in amino acids: CASKAGVGSGANVLTF. CDR3 in DNA: TGTGCCAGCAAGGCAGGGGTCGGCTCTGGGGCCAACGTCCTGACTTTC.

This clonotype was seen at least ten times. The rearrangement links TRBV9 to TRBJ1-5; D perhaps matches TRBD1 (6 bases). V shed 5 bases and J shed 7 bases, with 19 bases lying between them. The CDR3 contains 15 residues. Germline values: CDR1 SGDLS, CDR2 YYNGEE. The CDR3, as DNA: TGTGCCAGCAGTCTAGGGGGGGGCGCAGGGCAGCCCCAGCATTTT. The encoded protein is CASSLGGGAGQPQHF.

This clonotype was picked up many times. The chain is built from TRBV10-3 and TRBJ2-3; either TRBD1 or TRBD2 may fit D (5 bases each). Between the trimmed V and J ends, which lost 10 bases and 0 bases, there was a span of 11 bases. Germline V gives CDR1 ENHRY, CDR2 SYGVKD. The CDR3 loop spans 13 amino acids. The CDR3 sequence: CATLGASTDTQYF. In DNA form, the CDR3 reads TGTGCCACCCTCGGGGCTAGCACAGATACGCAGTATTTT.

This clonotype was recorded many times. This chain uses TRBV4-3 with TRBJ2-7; D uncertain. Germline V CDR1 and CDR2: LGHNA, YSLEER. The CDR3 consists of 14 residues. Trimming removed 0 bases from V and 3 bases from J, with 9 bases in between. CDR3 residues: CASSQDWANYEQYF. The CDR3 DNA is TGCGCCAGCAGCCAAGATTGGGCTAACTACGAGCAGTACTTC.

The table lists this clonotype with many counts. The V call is TRBV2, the J call TRBJ2-1; 8 nucleotides line up with TRBD2. This CDR3 is 15 amino acids long. The trim removed 8 bases at V and 3 bases at J, leaving 9 bases unmatched. Germline values: CDR1 SNHLY, CDR2 FYNNEI. In DNA, the CDR3 is TGTGCCAGCGCGGCCCAGGCGGGGGGCTACAATGAGCAGTTCTTC. Its protein is CASAAQAGGYNEQFF.

This clonotype came up many times. The chain is built from TRBV29-1 and TRBJ2-1; 7 bases map to TRBD2. J was trimmed by 6 bases and V by 1 base; bases with no gene match: 15. In germline, CDR1 is SQVTM, CDR2 ANQGSEA. The length of the CDR3 is 17 residues. In DNA form, the CDR3 reads TGCAGCGTTGAAGCTCAGAGCGGGGTCGCTTCTGGCAATGAGCAGTTCTTC. This codes for CSVEAQSGVASGNEQFF.

This clonotype was observed many times. The chain joins TRBV7-9 to TRBJ1-1; no reliable D call. Deletions cut 4 bases from V and 5 bases from J, with 14 bases between. Germline loops: CDR1 SEHNR, CDR2 FQNEAQ (reference sequence). CDR3 size: 14 residues. CDR3 residues: CASSSGPGRTEAFF. In DNA form, the CDR3 reads TGTGCCAGCAGCTCTGGGCCTGGACGGACTGAAGCTTTCTTT.

This clonotype was found many times. This may be a read error: a much more frequent sequence differs by one nucleotide. The genes are TRBV4-3 and TRBJ1-1; D ambiguous. The CDR3 runs to 13 residues. Per the germline V gene, CDR1 is LGHNA and CDR2 is YSLEER. V gave up 4 bases and J gave up 4 bases, with 10 bases separating them. CDR3 in amino acids: CASSPREGTEAFF. As DNA, the CDR3 is TGCGCCAGCAGCCCCCGGGAGGGCACTGAAGCTTTCTTT.

This clonotype came up a few times. This sequence joins TRBV4-1 and TRBJ2-1; TRBD1 aligns across 9 bases. With 3 bases clipped from V and 9 bases from J, the junction kept 9 bases outside the gene matches. There are 15 residues in the CDR3. CDR1 and CDR2 (germline): MGHRA, YSYEKL. This chain's CDR3 is CASSHTGTGPAEQFF. The CDR3 DNA follows: TGCGCCAGCAGCCACACCGGGACAGGGCCGGCTGAGCAGTTCTTC.

This clonotype has ten or more counts. The CDR3 loop is CASSENNNRGRSTDTQYF. CDR3 nucleotides: TGTGCCAGCAGCGAGAATAATAATAGGGGTCGGAGCACAGATACGCAGTATTTT. The chain uses TRBV14 and TRBJ2-3, with a tentative D call TRBD1 (5 bases). Deletions cut 5 bases from V and 0 bases from J, with 21 bases between. The CDR3 consists of 18 residues. Germline-derived CDR1 and CDR2 are SGHDN and FVKESK.

This clonotype occurred many times. The chain carries TRBV5-1 and TRBJ2-5; D is ambiguous. The CDR3 extends over 15 amino acids. Germline CDR1 reads SGHRS; CDR2 reads YFSETQ. V gave up 5 bases and J gave up 2 bases, with 16 bases separating them. This CDR3 reads CASSHRGPDQETQYF. The CDR3 bases are TGCGCCAGCAGTCACAGAGGACCGGATCAAGAGACCCAGTACTTC.

The chain recombines TRBV6-2 or TRBV6-3 with TRBJ2-5, with D possibly matching TRBD1 (6 bases). The CDR3 runs to 17 residues. CDR1 and CDR2 (germline): MNHEY, SVGEGT. The germline V and J ends were trimmed by 2 bases and 2 bases, with 18 bases remaining between them. CDR3 nucleotides: TGTGCCAGCAGTTACCTACGGACAGTAGAATTACAAGAGACCCAGTACTTC. Its protein product is CASSYLRTVELQETQYF.

There are many counts of this clonotype. The chain couples TRBV5-5 to TRBJ2-3; D is unclear. CDR1 and CDR2 from the germline V gene are SGHKS and YYEKEE (reference sequence). The CDR3 is 16 residues long. The germline V and J ends were trimmed by 5 bases and 3 bases, with 19 bases remaining between them. The CDR3 DNA follows: TGTGCCAGCAGTTCACGGAAGAGCAGGTCGACAGATACGCAGTATTTT. Its protein is CASSSRKSRSTDTQYF.

This clonotype turned up a few times. CDR3 sequence (DNA): TGCAGTGCCACCACGTTCGGGACTAGCGGGGGGATCTACGAGCAGTACTTC. As protein: CSATTFGTSGGIYEQYF. The chain recombines TRBV20-1 with TRBJ2-7; TRBD2 aligns across 15 bases. CDR1 and CDR2 (germline): DFQATT, SNEGSKA (reference sequence). The CDR3 contains 17 residues. The J segment lost 3 bases and the V segment lost 6 bases, leaving 12 bases of the junction unmatched.

The CDR3 is CASSTPGDTTQETQYF. CDR3 bases: TGTGCCAGCAGTACCCCCGGGGACACGACCCAAGAGACCCAGTACTTC. This chain connects TRBV11-2 to TRBJ2-5; tentative D call: TRBD1 (6 bases). The ends were cut back, 6 bases at V and 1 base at J, with 18 bases in the middle. The germline V gene encodes CDR1 SGHAT and CDR2 FQNNGV. The CDR3 is made up of 16 amino acids.

This clonotype was counted at least ten times. The rearrangement links TRBV6-5 to TRBJ1-2; 7 nucleotides match TRBD1. CDR3 length equals 14 residues. Germline values: CDR1 MNHEY, CDR2 SVGAGI. Unmatched junction bases numbered 14, after V lost 8 bases and J lost 8 bases. CDR3 residues: CASSLSHTGDGYTF. For the CDR3, the DNA is TGTGCCAGCTCCCTTTCCCACACAGGGGACGGCTACACCTTC.

The CDR3 is CASSLGQGSGYTF. The CDR3 bases are TGTGCCAGCAGTTTGGGGCAGGGATCGGGCTACACCTTC. This rearrangement joins TRBV12-3 or TRBV12-4 to TRBJ1-2; tentatively, D is TRBD1 (5 bases). This CDR3 has 13 amino acids. V was pared by 3 bases and J by 8 bases, with 13 bases between.

The chain recombines TRBV20-1 with TRBJ2-3; D gene uncertain. This CDR3 comprises 10 residues. Germline CDR1 DFQATT, CDR2 SNEGSKA (reference sequence). The CDR3 region has the DNA TGCAGCGCCGTCGGGGATACGCAGTATTTT. It specifies CSAVGDTQYF.

Many counts were recorded for this clonotype. The V and J genes are TRBV7-3 and TRBJ2-1, with D tentatively TRBD1 (7 bases). The V end lost 6 bases, the J end lost 4 bases, and 19 bases lay between the germline ends. The CDR3 loop spans 16 amino acids. CDR1 and CDR2 from the germline V gene are SGHTA and FQGTGA. This CDR3 reads CASSWGGGGGYNEQFF. CDR3 bases: TGTGCCAGCAGTTGGGGAGGAGGGGGCGGATACAATGAGCAGTTCTTC.